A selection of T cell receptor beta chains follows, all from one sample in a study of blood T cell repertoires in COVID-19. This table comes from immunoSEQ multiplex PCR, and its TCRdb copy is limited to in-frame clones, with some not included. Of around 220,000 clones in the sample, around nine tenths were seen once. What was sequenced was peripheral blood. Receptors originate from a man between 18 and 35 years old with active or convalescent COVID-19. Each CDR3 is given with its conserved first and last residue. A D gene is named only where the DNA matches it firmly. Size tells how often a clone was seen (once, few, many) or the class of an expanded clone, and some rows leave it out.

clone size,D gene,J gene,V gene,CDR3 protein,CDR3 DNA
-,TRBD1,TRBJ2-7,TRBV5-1,CASSSTGTGVYEQYF,TGCGCCAGCAGCTCAACCGGGACAGGGGTATACGAGCAGTACTTC
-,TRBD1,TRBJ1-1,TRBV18,CASSRDRGNTEAFF,TGTGCCAGCTCACGCGACAGGGGCAATACTGAAGCTTTCTTT
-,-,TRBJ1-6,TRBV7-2,CASSLAGRGSYNSPLHF,TGTGCCAGCAGCTTAGCGGGGAGGGGTTCCTATAATTCACCCCTCCACTTT
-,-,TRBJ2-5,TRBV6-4,CASSDPGGRGETQYF,TGTGCCAGCAGTGACCCTGGGGGCAGGGGAGAGACCCAGTACTTC
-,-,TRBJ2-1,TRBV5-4,CASSWGPDINNEQFF,TGTGCCAGCAGCTGGGGCCCGGACATTAACAATGAGCAGTTCTTC
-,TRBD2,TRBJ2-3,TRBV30,CASNSLAGGTQYF,TGTGCCTCCAACAGCCTGGCCGGGGGGACGCAGTATTTT
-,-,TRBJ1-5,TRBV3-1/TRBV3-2,CASSQRYNQPQHF,TGTGCCAGCAGCCAACGGTACAATCAGCCCCAGCATTTT
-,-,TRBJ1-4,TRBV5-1,CASSLGQVATNEKLFF,TGCGCCAGCAGCTTGGGACAGGTGGCAACTAATGAAAAACTGTTTTTT
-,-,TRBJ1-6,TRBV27,CASSLQGSSSPLHF,TGTGCCAGCAGTTTACAGGGTAGTAGTTCACCCCTCCACTTT
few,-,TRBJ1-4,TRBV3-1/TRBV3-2,CASSQVGGSEKLFF,TGTGCCAGCAGCCAAGTTGGAGGGAGTGAAAAACTGTTTTTT
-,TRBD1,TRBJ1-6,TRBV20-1,CSASGDRVGSPLHF,TGCAGTGCTAGTGGGGACAGGGTTGGCTCACCCCTCCACTTT
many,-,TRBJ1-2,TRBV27,CASSLANSRGYTF,TGTGCCAGCAGTTTAGCGAACTCCCGAGGCTACACCTTC
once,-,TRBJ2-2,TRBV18,CASSPPQGGDTGELFF,TGTGCCAGCTCACCACCACAGGGCGGAGACACCGGGGAGCTGTTTTTT
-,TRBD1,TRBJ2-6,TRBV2,CASSDGQGISGANVLTF,TGTGCCAGCAGTGACGGACAGGGGATCTCTGGGGCCAACGTCCTGACTTTC
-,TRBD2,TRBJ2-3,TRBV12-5,CASGSPRREHGTDTQYF,TGTGCTAGTGGTTCACCGCGGCGGGAGCACGGCACAGATACGCAGTATTTT
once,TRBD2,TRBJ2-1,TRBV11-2,CASSLAASGSRLGEQFF,TGTGCCAGCAGCTTAGCGGCTAGCGGGAGTAGATTAGGTGAGCAGTTCTTC
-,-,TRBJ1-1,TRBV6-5,CASSYDRNTEAFF,TGTGCCAGCAGTTACGACAGGAACACTGAAGCTTTCTTT
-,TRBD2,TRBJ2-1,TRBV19,CASTPSGLAGRNEQFF,TGTGCCAGTACCCCCTCTGGACTAGCGGGACGGAATGAGCAGTTCTTC
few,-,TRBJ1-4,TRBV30,CAGRTGLWNEKLFF,TGTGCCGGCCGCACGGGACTTTGGAATGAAAAACTGTTTTTT
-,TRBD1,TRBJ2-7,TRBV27,CASSHGTGWEQYF,TGTGCCAGCAGTCATGGGACAGGGTGGGAGCAGTACTTC
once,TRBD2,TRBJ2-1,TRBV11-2,CASSALSGPGGEQFF,TGTGCCAGCAGCGCTCTTAGCGGTCCGGGAGGTGAGCAGTTCTTC
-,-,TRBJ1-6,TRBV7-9,CASSPTTQLGATNSPLHF,TGTGCCAGCAGCCCTACAACCCAGTTGGGGGCCACCAATTCACCCCTCCACTTT
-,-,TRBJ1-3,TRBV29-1,CSVAVSGNTIYF,TGCAGCGTTGCGGTCTCTGGAAACACCATATATTTT
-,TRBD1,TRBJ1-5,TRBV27,CASSFTRGSQPQHF,TGTGCCAGCAGTTTCACCAGGGGGAGTCAGCCCCAGCATTTT
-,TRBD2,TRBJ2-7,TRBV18,CASSPGTSGRGVNEQYF,TGTGCCAGCTCACCAGGGACTAGCGGGAGAGGGGTGAACGAGCAGTACTTC
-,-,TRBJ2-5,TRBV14,CASSQVRRQETQYF,TGTGCCAGCAGCCAAGTCCGCAGGCAAGAGACCCAGTACTTC
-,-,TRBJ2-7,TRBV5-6,CASSFGTYDSYEQYF,TGTGCCAGCAGCTTCGGGACATACGACTCCTACGAGCAGTACTTC
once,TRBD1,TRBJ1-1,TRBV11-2,CASSAETGGYTEAFF,TGTGCCAGCAGCGCCGAGACAGGGGGCTACACTGAAGCTTTCTTT
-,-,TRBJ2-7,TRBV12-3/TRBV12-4,CASKERVSYEQYF,TGTGCCAGCAAGGAGCGGGTCTCCTACGAGCAGTACTTC
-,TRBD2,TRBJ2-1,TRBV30,CAWMGLAFSGQFF,TGTGCCTGGATGGGACTAGCTTTCAGTGGGCAGTTCTTC
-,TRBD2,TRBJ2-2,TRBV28,CASSLSPSGRTGELFF,TGTGCCAGCAGTTTATCGCCTAGCGGGAGAACCGGGGAGCTGTTTTTT
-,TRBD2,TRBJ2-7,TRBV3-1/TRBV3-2,CASSRRWTSGSGEQYF,TGTGCCAGCAGCCGGCGCTGGACTAGCGGGAGCGGGGAGCAGTACTTC
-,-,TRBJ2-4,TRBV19,CASSITWAKNIQYF,TGTGCCAGTAGTATAACTTGGGCCAAAAACATTCAGTACTTC
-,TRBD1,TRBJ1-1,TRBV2,CARKDRANTEAFF,TGTGCCAGAAAAGACAGGGCCAACACTGAAGCTTTCTTT
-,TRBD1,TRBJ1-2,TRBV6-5,CASRAGTGGTYGYTF,TGTGCCAGCAGGGCCGGGACAGGGGGGACCTATGGCTACACCTTC
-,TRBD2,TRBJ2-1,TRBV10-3,CAISLAGGSQDEQFF,TGTGCCATCAGTTTAGCGGGAGGGTCTCAGGATGAGCAGTTCTTC
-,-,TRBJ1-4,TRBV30,CAWEGATNEKLFF,TGTGCCTGGGAAGGGGCAACTAATGAAAAACTGTTTTTT
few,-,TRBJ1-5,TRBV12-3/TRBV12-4,CASSFTLIQPQHF,TGTGCCAGCAGTTTTACCCTAATCCAGCCCCAGCATTTT
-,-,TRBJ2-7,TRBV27,CASRPQGKGYEQYF,TGTGCCAGCAGGCCCCAGGGAAAGGGCTACGAGCAGTACTTC
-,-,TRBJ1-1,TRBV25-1,CASTPSHTSSSTEAFF,TGTGCCAGCACCCCGTCCCATACGAGTTCGTCCACTGAAGCTTTCTTT
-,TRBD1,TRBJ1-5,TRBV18,CASSWDRRNQPQHF,TGTGCCAGCTCATGGGACAGGCGAAATCAGCCCCAGCATTTT
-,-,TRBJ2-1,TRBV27,CASSSQRGSSEQFF,TGTGCCAGCAGCTCCCAAAGGGGTAGTAGTGAGCAGTTCTTC
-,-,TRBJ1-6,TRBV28,CASSLGDTSSYNSPLHF,TGTGCCAGCAGTTTAGGTGACACGAGCTCCTATAATTCACCCCTCCACTTT
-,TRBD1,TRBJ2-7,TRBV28,CATSGQGLGFEQYF,TGTGCCACCTCTGGACAGGGTCTAGGGTTTGAGCAGTACTTC
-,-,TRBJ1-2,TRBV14,CASSPRQVWIGKPGPLSGYTF,TGTGCCAGCAGCCCAAGACAGGTTTGGATTGGTAAACCCGGCCCCCTCTCCGGCTACACCTTC
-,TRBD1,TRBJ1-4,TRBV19,CASSPRQGDGKLFF,TGTGCCAGTAGTCCCAGACAGGGGGACGGGAAACTGTTTTTT